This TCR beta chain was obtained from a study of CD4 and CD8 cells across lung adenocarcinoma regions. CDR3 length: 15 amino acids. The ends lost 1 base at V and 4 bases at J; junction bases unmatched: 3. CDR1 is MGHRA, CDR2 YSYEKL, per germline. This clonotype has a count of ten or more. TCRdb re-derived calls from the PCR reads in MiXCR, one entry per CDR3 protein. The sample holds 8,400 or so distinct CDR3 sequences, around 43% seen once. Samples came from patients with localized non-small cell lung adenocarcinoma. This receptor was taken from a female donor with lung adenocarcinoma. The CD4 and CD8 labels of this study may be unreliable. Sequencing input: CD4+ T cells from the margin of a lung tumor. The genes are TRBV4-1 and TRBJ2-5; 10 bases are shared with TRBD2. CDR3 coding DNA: TGCGCCAGCAGCCAAGGGACTAGCGGAGGAGAGACCCAGTACTTC. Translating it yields CASSQGTSGGETQYF.